A single T cell receptor (beta chain) is shown here with its context. What it binds is unknown. Oncomine TCR Beta short-read sequencing was applied to DNA from cultured CD4+ T cells. Each CDR3 protein is one row after TCRdb ran MiXCR on the PCR reads. The sample has some 15,000 distinct CDR3 sequences, 60% to 80% seen once. The record originates from a study of vaccination and CD4 T cells after COVID-19. Study summary: Post-COVID specimens were obtained a median about 100 days after diagnosis (range 35 to 161).

V lost 6 bases to trimming and J lost 1 base; unmatched junction nucleotides: 10. The CDR3 is 16 amino acids. The germline V gene encodes CDR1 SGHRS and CDR2 YFSETQ. The treatment was: approximately 9-day PBMC culture with coronavirus spike peptide pools or control peptides (ViraFEST assay). The sample was CD4+ T cells from blood, cultured in vitro. J is TRBJ1-1 and V is TRBV5-1; 9 bases fit TRBD1. The TCR originated in a human donor who had recovered from COVID-19. CDR3 amino acids: CASTRGTGSGNTEAFF. The CDR3 DNA is TGCGCCAGCACCCGGGGGACAGGGTCTGGGAACACTGAAGCTTTCTTT.